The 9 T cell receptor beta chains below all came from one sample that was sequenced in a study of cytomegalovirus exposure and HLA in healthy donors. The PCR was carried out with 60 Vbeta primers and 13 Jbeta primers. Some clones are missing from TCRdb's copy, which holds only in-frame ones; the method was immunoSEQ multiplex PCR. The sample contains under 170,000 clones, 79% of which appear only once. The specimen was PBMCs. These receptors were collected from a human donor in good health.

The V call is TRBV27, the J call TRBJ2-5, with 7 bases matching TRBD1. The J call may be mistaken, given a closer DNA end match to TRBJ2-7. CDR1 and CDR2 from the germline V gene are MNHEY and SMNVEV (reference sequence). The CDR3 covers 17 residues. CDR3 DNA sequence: TGTGCCAGCGCAGAGATTTACAGGGGTCCAGTTTCCTACGAGCAGTACTTC. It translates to CASAEIYRGPVSYEQYF.

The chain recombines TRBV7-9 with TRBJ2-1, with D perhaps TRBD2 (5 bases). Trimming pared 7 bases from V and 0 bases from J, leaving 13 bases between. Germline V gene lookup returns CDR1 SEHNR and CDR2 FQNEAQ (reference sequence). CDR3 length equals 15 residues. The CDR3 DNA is TGTGCCAGCAAGAAGGACTCTCCCTCCTACAATGAGCAGTTCTTC. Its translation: CASKKDSPSYNEQFF.

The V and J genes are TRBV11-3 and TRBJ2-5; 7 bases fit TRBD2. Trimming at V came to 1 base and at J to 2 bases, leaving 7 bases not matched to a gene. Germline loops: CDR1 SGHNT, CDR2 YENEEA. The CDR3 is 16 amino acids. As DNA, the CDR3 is TGTGCCAGCAGCTTAGGCGTGTCGGGGGGTCAAGAGACCCAGTACTTC. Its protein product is CASSLGVSGGQETQYF.

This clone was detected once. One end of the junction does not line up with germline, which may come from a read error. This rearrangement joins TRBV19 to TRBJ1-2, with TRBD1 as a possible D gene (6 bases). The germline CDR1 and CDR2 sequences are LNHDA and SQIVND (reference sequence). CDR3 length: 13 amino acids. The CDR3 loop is CATAEQGGYGYPF. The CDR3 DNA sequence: TGTGCCACCGCAGAACAGGGCGGCTATGGCTACCCCTTC.

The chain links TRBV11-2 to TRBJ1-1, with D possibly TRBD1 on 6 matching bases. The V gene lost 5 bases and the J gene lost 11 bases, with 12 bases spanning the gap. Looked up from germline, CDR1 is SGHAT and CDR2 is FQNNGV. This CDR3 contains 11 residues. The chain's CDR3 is CASSQRGFAFF. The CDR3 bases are TGTGCCAGCAGCCAGAGGGGGTTTGCTTTCTTT.

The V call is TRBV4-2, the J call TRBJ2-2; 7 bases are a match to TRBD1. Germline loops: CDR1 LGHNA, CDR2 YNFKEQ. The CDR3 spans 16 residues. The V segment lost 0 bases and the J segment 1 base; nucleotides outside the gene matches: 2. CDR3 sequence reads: CASSQDRGWNTGELFF. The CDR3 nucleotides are TGTGCCAGCAGCCAAGACAGGGGGTGGAACACCGGGGAGCTGTTTTTT.

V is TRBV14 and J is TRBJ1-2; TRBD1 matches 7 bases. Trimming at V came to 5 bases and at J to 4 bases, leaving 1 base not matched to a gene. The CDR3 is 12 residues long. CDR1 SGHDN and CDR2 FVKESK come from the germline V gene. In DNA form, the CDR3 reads TGTGCCAGCAGCACAGGGGTCTATGGCTACACCTTC. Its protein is CASSTGVYGYTF.

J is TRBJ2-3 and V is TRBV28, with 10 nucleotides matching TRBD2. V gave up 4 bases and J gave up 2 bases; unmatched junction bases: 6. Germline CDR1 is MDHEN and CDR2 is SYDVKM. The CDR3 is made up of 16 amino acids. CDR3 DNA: TGTGCCAGCAGTTCGATACTAGCGGGATACACAGATACGCAGTATTTT. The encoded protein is CASSSILAGYTDTQYF.

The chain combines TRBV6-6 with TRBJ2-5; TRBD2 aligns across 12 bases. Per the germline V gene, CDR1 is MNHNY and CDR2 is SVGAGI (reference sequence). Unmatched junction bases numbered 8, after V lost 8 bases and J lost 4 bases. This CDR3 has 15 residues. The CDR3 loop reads CASGLAGGPGETQYF. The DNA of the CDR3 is TGTGCCAGCGGGCTAGCGGGAGGGCCAGGAGAGACCCAGTACTTC.